These 21 T cell receptor beta chains originate from one sample sequenced in a study of blood T cells in healthy people across ages. It was with a sample-barcoded 5' primer and a J-beta primer mix that a second PCR of roughly 7 to 11 cycles was run. TCRdb analysed the 5' RACE reads with MiXCR anew, one entry per CDR3 protein. The repertoire holds around 990,000 distinct CDR3 sequences, with 20% to 25% as singletons. The sample was also reused in another study, on T cells of mothers and their children.

Sequenced: blood. All receptors derive from a girl aged 2 to 9 in good health.

The chain recombines TRBV7-2 with TRBJ2-5; D is unclear. Germline V gene data show CDR1 as SGHTA and CDR2 as FQGNSA. The CDR3 is 15 amino acids. Trimming removed 1 base from V and 1 base from J, with 10 bases in between. The CDR3 here is CASSLGADPQETQYF. CDR3 bases: TGTGCCAGCAGCTTAGGGGCGGACCCCCAAGAGACCCAGTACTTC.

The genes are TRBV29-1 and TRBJ2-5; TRBD1 is a possible D gene (6 bases). TRBJ2-7 matches the DNA end more closely, so the J call is doubtful. This CDR3 comprises 13 residues. Germline assignment: CDR1 SQVTM and CDR2 ANQGSEA. The CDR3 loop is CSVQAGTLYEQYF. CDR3 in DNA: TGCAGCGTTCAAGCCGGGACACTCTACGAGCAGTACTTC.

V gene TRBV12-3 or TRBV12-4 combines with J gene TRBJ1-1; D is uncertain. CDR3 length: 13 amino acids. The V end lost 6 bases, the J end lost 4 bases, and 12 bases lay between the germline ends. The CDR3 protein is CASRAYVGTEAFF. For the CDR3, the DNA is TGTGCCAGCAGGGCCTATGTCGGCACTGAAGCTTTCTTT.

This clonotype has just one count. The chain is built from TRBV20-1 and TRBJ1-6; TRBD1 matches at 8 bases. The CDR3 totals 13 residues. Germline CDR1 reads DFQATT; CDR2 reads SNEGSKA (reference sequence). Trimming cost V 5 bases and J 4 bases; bases outside gene matches: 1. The CDR3 DNA reads TGCAGTGCTGGGACAGGTTATAATTCACCCCTCCACTTT. Translation: CSAGTGYNSPLHF.

The chain links TRBV12-3 or TRBV12-4 to TRBJ2-1; D is undetermined. CDR3 length equals 15 residues. Trimming removed 5 bases from V and 9 bases from J, with 20 bases in between. CDR3 loop: CASSHLPTSFAEQFF. DNA for the CDR3: TGTGCCAGCAGTCACCTCCCCACAAGCTTTGCTGAGCAGTTCTTC.

This clonotype showed up just a few times. The gene calls are TRBV28 and TRBJ2-5; TRBD2 is a possible D gene (5 bases). Germline values: CDR1 MDHEN, CDR2 SYDVKM. CDR3 length equals 13 residues. V was trimmed by 6 bases and J by 4 bases, leaving 12 bases between them. The chain's CDR3 is CASRKRSPETQYF. In DNA form, the CDR3 reads TGTGCCAGCAGAAAGCGGTCACCAGAGACCCAGTACTTC.

This clonotype was detected a few times. This chain joins TRBV5-6 and TRBJ1-3; D remains ambiguous. Trimming pared 4 bases from V and 4 bases from J, leaving 15 bases between. The germline gives CDR1 SGHDT, CDR2 YYEEEE. The CDR3 totals 15 residues. The CDR3 DNA follows: TGTGCCAGCAGCCACAACAGAGGGTCCGGAAACACCATATATTTT. Encoded protein: CASSHNRGSGNTIYF.

This chain links TRBV12-3 or TRBV12-4 with TRBJ2-5; D is ambiguous. V dropped 7 bases and J dropped 5 bases, with 11 bases sitting between them. The CDR3 extends over 12 amino acids. The chain's CDR3 is CASTRFRETQYF. For the CDR3, the DNA is TGTGCCAGCACCCGATTCAGGGAGACCCAGTACTTC.

Regarding this clonotype: A junction boundary mismatches the germline segment, possibly from a read error. V gene TRBV7-8 combines with J gene TRBJ2-5; TRBD1 matches 10 bases. TRBJ2-1 matches the DNA end more closely, so the J call is doubtful. This CDR3 spans 14 amino acids. CDR1 and CDR2 (germline): SGHVS, FQNEAQ. The CDR3 here is CANSLWGQGNEQFF. DNA for the CDR3: TGTGCCAACAGCTTATGGGGACAGGGGAACGAGCAGTTCTTC.

This clonotype was found a few times. The chain links TRBV20-1 to TRBJ2-1, with D possibly matching TRBD2 (5 bases). Germline CDR1 DFQATT, CDR2 SNEGSKA (reference sequence). CDR3 length: 15 residues. The V and J ends lost 0 bases and 8 bases respectively, with 17 bases between them. The CDR3 region is CSARDVGRRVDEQFF. The CDR3 DNA reads TGCAGTGCTAGAGATGTAGGGAGAAGGGTGGATGAGCAGTTCTTC.

This clonotype was observed a handful of times. The rearrangement joins TRBV5-4 to TRBJ1-1, with D hard to call. Germline V CDR1 and CDR2: SGHNT, YYREEE (reference sequence). This CDR3 is built from 13 residues. V lost 6 bases and J 8 bases, leaving 17 bases between the germline ends. The CDR3 spells CASTTLDDEEAFF. The DNA of the CDR3 is TGTGCCAGCACCACTCTAGATGACGAGGAAGCTTTCTTT.

The V and J genes are TRBV5-5 and TRBJ2-1; tentative D call: TRBD2 (5 bases). The last part of the DNA fits TRBJ2-7 better; the J call may be wrong. Germline V CDR1 and CDR2: SGHKS, YYEKEE (reference sequence). This CDR3 is built from 14 residues. CDR3 sequence: CASSHGVGTYEQYF. CDR3 DNA sequence: TGTGCCAGCAGCCACGGGGTAGGAACCTACGAGCAGTACTTC.

The rearrangement joins TRBV5-1 to TRBJ1-2; TRBD1 agrees at 10 bases. The CDR3 totals 17 residues. The V and J ends lost 3 bases and 4 bases, in that order; junction bases with no gene match: 12. The germline CDR1 and CDR2 sequences are SGHRS and YFSETQ. The CDR3 nucleotides are TGCGCCAGCAGCTCTAGACCGGGACAGGGGAATAGCTATGGCTACACCTTC. As protein: CASSSRPGQGNSYGYTF. The full variable domain, its missing parts supplied by reference TRBV5-1 and TRBJ1-2, is KAGVTQTPRYLIKTRGQQVTLSCSPISGHRSVSWYQQTPGQGLQFLFEYFSETQRNKGNFPGRFSGRQFSNSRSEMNVSTLELGDSALYLCASSSRPGQGNSYGYTFGSGTRLTVV.

Here the CDR3 DNA reads TGTGCCAGCAGCTCGGCAGGGCTGGTCCCAAACACCATATATTTT. This encodes CASSSAGLVPNTIYF. The chain employs TRBV12-3 or TRBV12-4 and TRBJ1-3; D is possibly TRBD1 (5 bases). Trimming took off 6 bases at V and 6 bases at J, with 18 bases between the two ends. CDR3 length equals 15 residues.

J is TRBJ2-3 and V is TRBV9; D may correspond to TRBD1 or TRBD2 (5 bases each). V lost 1 base and J 5 bases, leaving 23 bases between the germline ends. The CDR3 is made up of 18 amino acids. Germline V gene lookup returns CDR1 SGDLS and CDR2 YYNGEE. CDR3 nucleotide sequence: TGTGCCAGCAGCGTAATGGGACGGACCCAATGGCCCTTAGATACGCAGTATTTT. It specifies CASSVMGRTQWPLDTQYF.

The sample holds a few counts of this clonotype. J is TRBJ1-1 and V is TRBV5-1; D gene ambiguous. The CDR3 consists of 13 residues. The germline gives CDR1 SGHRS, CDR2 YFSETQ. V was shortened by 0 bases and J by 6 bases, with 9 bases between the two germline ends. CDR3 coding DNA: TGCGCCAGCAGCTTGGGGTCCGGGGCTGAAGCTTTCTTT. Residues: CASSLGSGAEAFF. The whole variable domain, remainder taken from reference TRBV5-1 and TRBJ1-1, is KAGVTQTPRYLIKTRGQQVTLSCSPISGHRSVSWYQQTPGQGLQFLFEYFSETQRNKGNFPGRFSGRQFSNSRSEMNVSTLELGDSALYLCASSLGSGAEAFFGQGTRLTVV.

This clonotype occurred a few times. The chain recombines TRBV15 with TRBJ1-4; D may be TRBD1 (5 bases). In germline, CDR1 is LNHNV, CDR2 YYDKDF (reference sequence). The CDR3 has 13 residues. The V end lost 5 bases, the J end lost 13 bases, and 17 bases lay between the germline ends. DNA for the CDR3: TGTGCCACCAGCCAAACCCCGGGGGATTCACTGTTTTTT. Protein sequence: CATSQTPGDSLFF. The whole variable domain, filled in from reference TRBV15 and TRBJ1-4, reads DAMVIQNPRYQVTQFGKPVTLSCSQTLNHNVMYWYQQKSSQAPKLLFHYYDKDFNNEADTPDNFQSRRPNTSFCFLDIRSPGLGDTAMYLCATSQTPGDSLFFGSGTQLSVL.

J is TRBJ1-1 and V is TRBV12-3 or TRBV12-4; D is undetermined. The CDR3 is 13 amino acids. Trimming shortened V by 5 bases and J by 8 bases, and 15 bases separated the two germline ends. CDR3 in amino acids: CASSGPIASEAFF. Written as DNA, the CDR3 is TGTGCCAGCAGTGGGCCTATAGCTTCCGAAGCTTTCTTT.

The chain combines TRBV12-3 or TRBV12-4 with TRBJ2-1; D is tentatively TRBD1 or TRBD2 (5 bases each). TRBJ2-5 explains the end of the DNA better; the J call may be wrong. The CDR3 loop spans 14 amino acids. The CDR3 is CASSSRRGRETQYF. The CDR3 DNA is TGTGCCAGCAGTTCCCGACGGGGCAGGGAGACCCAGTACTTC.

This rearrangement joins TRBV7-2 to TRBJ1-2, with no clear D. V lost 0 bases and J 1 base, leaving 15 bases between the germline ends. CDR3 length: 17 residues. The V gene's germline CDR1 is SGHTA and CDR2 FQGNSA. The CDR3 DNA sequence: TGTGCCAGCAGCTTAGCCCGCTCGACGATTTGTAACTATGGCTACACCTTC. Protein sequence: CASSLARSTICNYGYTF.

The table lists this clonotype with a few counts. The chain uses TRBV29-1 and TRBJ2-5, with no clear D. Germline CDR1 is SQVTM and CDR2 is ANQGSEA. V shed 1 base and J shed 4 bases, with 13 bases lying between them. This CDR3 region has 14 residues. The CDR3 protein is CSVEVKPLGETQYF. The CDR3 nucleotides are TGCAGCGTTGAAGTTAAGCCCCTGGGAGAGACCCAGTACTTC.